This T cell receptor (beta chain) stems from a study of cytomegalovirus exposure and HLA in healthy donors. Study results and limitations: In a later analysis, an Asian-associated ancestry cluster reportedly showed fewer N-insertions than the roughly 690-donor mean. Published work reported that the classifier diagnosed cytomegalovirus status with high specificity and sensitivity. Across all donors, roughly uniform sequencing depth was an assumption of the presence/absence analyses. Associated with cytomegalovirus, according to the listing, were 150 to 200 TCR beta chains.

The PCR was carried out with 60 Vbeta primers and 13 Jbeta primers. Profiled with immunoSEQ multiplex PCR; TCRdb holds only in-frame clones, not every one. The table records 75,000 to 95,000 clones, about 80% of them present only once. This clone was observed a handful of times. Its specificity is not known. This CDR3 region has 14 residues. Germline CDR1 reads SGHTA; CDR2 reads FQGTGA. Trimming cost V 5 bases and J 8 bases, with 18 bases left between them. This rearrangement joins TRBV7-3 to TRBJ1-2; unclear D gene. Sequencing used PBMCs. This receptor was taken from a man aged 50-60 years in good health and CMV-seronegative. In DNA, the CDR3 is TGTGCCAGCAGCAGTAGTCGGATAGCGACAGGCTACACCTTC. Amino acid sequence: CASSSSRIATGYTF.